This T cell receptor (beta chain) comes out of a study of cytomegalovirus exposure and HLA in healthy donors. Regarding the study as a whole: The study found most TCR sequences rare, yet found some public TCRs in many donors. Published work reported that the classifier diagnosed cytomegalovirus status with high specificity and sensitivity. That first-cohort TCR clusters tended to co-occur in the approximately 110 validation repertoires was found in a later analysis.

The CDR3 extends over 14 amino acids. The germline V gene has CDR1 SNHLY and CDR2 FYNNEI. J gave up 5 bases and V 4 bases, and 3 bases lay outside the gene matches. The donors were part of the 120-subject validation cohort, which stood apart from the roughly 700-subject first cohort. In regard to this clone: Its specificity is unknown.

Only in-frame clones appear in the TCRdb table, and some are missing; sequencing was by immunoSEQ multiplex PCR. Counted here are 150,000 to 200,000 clones, just under 85% occurring once; the ten biggest clones make up around 2.4%. The V and J genes are TRBV2 and TRBJ1-5, with 9 bases matching TRBD1. The sequence came from a man younger than 40 in good health and CMV-seropositive. The sequenced sample consisted of PBMCs. CDR3 protein: CASSAGTGHQPQHF. CDR3 DNA sequence: TGTGCCAGCAGTGCCGGGACAGGGCATCAGCCCCAGCATTTT. Using reference TRBV2 and TRBJ1-5 for the parts outside the CDR3, the full variable domain is EPEVTQTPSHQVTQMGQEVILRCVPISNHLYFYWYRQILGQKVEFLVSFYNNEISEKSEIFDDQFSVERPDGSNFTLKIRSTKLEDSAMYFCASSAGTGHQPQHFGDGTRLSIL.